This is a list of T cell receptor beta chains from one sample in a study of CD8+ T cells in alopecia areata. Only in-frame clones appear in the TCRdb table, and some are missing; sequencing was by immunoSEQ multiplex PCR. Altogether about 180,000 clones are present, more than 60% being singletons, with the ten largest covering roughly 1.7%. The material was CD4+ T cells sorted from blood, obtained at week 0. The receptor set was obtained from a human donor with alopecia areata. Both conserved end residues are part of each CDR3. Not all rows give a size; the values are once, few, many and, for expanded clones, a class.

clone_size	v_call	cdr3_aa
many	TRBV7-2	CASSFFGLAGGRETQYF
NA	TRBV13	CASSPTSTSNEQFF
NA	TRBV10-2	CASSLGSWTVEAFF
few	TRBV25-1	CASSDVLGDIQYF
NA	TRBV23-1	CASSQSRVQGYGYTF
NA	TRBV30	CACQTAGVLTF
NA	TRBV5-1	CASSNDRHEKLFF
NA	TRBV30	CAWSEGGGYTF
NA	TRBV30	CAWMGHPTGELFF
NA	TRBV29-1	CSGGGLSDTQYF
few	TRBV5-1	CASKEGLAINNEQFF
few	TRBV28	CASSTTRRDTDTQYF
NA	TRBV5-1	CASSIRTGWETQYF
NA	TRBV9	CASSVAPDFGGNEQFF
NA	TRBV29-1	CSVKRDSNTGELFF
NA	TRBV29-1	CSVLSGGRGTYREAFF
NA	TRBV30	CAWSRTGGGPGNEQFF
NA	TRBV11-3	CASSRGQGAAGELFF
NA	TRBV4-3	CASSQALVSYNEQFF
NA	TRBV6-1	CASSGQLNEQFF
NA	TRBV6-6	CASRQADTQYF
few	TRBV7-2	CASSLGGLGMDTQYF
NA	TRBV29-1	CSGESPFQETQYF
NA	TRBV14	CASSHLASGGSPSYNEQFF
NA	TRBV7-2	CASSVRLNTEAFF
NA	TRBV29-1	CSVERGAGSYEQYF
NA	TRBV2	CASRAPRGEQYF
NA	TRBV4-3	CASSPDRGLGNTEAFF
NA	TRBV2	CASLRPGRTIEQYF